A single sample gave rise to the 10 T cell receptor beta chains below, sequenced in a study of shared clonotypes between healthy human individuals (TCRdb year 2020). CD8 naive samples were CD45RO-negative cells positively selected for CCR7, giving a CD45RA+CCR7+ population that excluded TemRA cells. Libraries were prepared through the immunoSEQ multiplex PCR assay. This is the immuneACCESS table as TCRdb keeps it, with only in-frame sequences that have V and J called. A part of the clones is gone; compared with another copy, unresolved V genes explain less than half, and the rest is unexplained. The sample contains some 1,900,000 clones, over 85% of them found a single time. More than 0.95% of the sample lies in the top ten. Input material: naive CD8+ T cells sorted from blood. The sample's cell subset or site, from its label and the paper: CD45RA+CCR7+. These receptor sequences come from a young man in good health.

The V gene is TRBV11-3, the J gene TRBJ2-6, with TRBD2 as a possible D gene (6 bases). V was clipped by 5 bases and J by 1 base, with 9 bases between them. Germline V lookup: CDR1 SGHNT, CDR2 YENEEA. The length of the CDR3 is 15 residues. The CDR3 sequence is CASSQAGSGANVLTF. The CDR3, as DNA: TGTGCCAGCAGCCAGGCGGGGTCTGGGGCCAACGTCCTGACTTTC.

As for this clone: At the DNA level, this CDR3 is encoded by other sequences in the same sample as well. This chain connects TRBV9 to TRBJ2-5; D call uncertain. In germline, CDR1 is SGDLS, CDR2 YYNGEE. Trimming shortened V by 3 bases and J by 1 base, and 7 bases separated the two germline ends. There are 13 residues in the CDR3. The CDR3, as DNA: TGTGCCAGCAGCGCTGGGCTCCAAGAGACCCAGTACTTC. It codes for CASSAGLQETQYF.

The rearrangement links TRBV10-2 to TRBJ2-3; D gene uncertain. The CDR3 contains 12 residues. V dropped 6 bases and J dropped 4 bases, with 8 bases sitting between them. Germline V gene lookup returns CDR1 WSHSY and CDR2 SAAADI. The CDR3 is CASRPSADTQYF. The CDR3 bases are TGCGCCAGCAGGCCTTCCGCAGATACGCAGTATTTT.

V usage is TRBV6-5 and J usage is TRBJ2-7, with 12 bases that match TRBD2. The germline CDR1 and CDR2 sequences are MNHEY and SVGAGI. Losses at the gene ends were 8 bases for V and 1 base for J; bases not matched to a gene: 0. The CDR3 sequence is 13 residues long. The CDR3 coding sequence is TGTGCCAGCGGACTAGCGGGATCCTACGAGCAGTACTTC. Its translation is CASGLAGSYEQYF.

This clone was detected only once. The chain combines TRBV4-1 with TRBJ2-7; 7 bases match TRBD1. Trimming removed 4 bases from V and 1 base from J; junction bases left unmatched: 10. This CDR3 has 16 amino acids. CDR1 is MGHRA and CDR2 is YSYEKL in the germline V gene. Written as DNA, the CDR3 is TGCGCCAGCAGCCCATTGACAGGGCCTTATTCCTACGAGCAGTACTTC. Amino acids: CASSPLTGPYSYEQYF.

This sequence joins TRBV7-9 and TRBJ1-5; D unclear. Germline V CDR1 and CDR2: SEHNR, FQNEAQ (reference sequence). Trimming took off 5 bases at V and 4 bases at J, with 12 bases between the two ends. There are 14 residues in the CDR3. CDR3 nucleotide sequence: TGTGCCAGCAGCCTCTTGGGTGTAAATCAGCCCCAGCATTTT. It specifies CASSLLGVNQPQHF.

V gene TRBV23-1 combines with J gene TRBJ2-7, with TRBD1 matching over 10 bases. TRBV23-1 is an open reading frame whose function is uncertain. V lost 4 bases to trimming and J lost 6 bases; unmatched junction nucleotides: 9. The CDR3 totals 15 residues. CDR3 bases: TGCGCCAGCAGTCCAAAATCCGGGACAGGGGTCGAGCAGTACTTC. Its protein product is CASSPKSGTGVEQYF.

The table lists this clone with a count of one. The chain links TRBV19 to TRBJ2-6; maybe TRBD1 (6 bases). From germline, CDR1 is LNHDA and CDR2 SQIVND (reference sequence). The CDR3 has 16 residues. Trimming left V 7 bases short and J 6 bases short, with 19 bases between. The CDR3 DNA is TGTGCCAGTATTACATACGATAAGGGACAGGCCAACGTCCTGACTTTC. This sequence encodes CASITYDKGQANVLTF.

The chain carries TRBV2 and TRBJ1-1, with D possibly matching TRBD1 (5 bases). Germline V lookup: CDR1 SNHLY, CDR2 FYNNEI. The CDR3 length is 16 residues. V gave up 8 bases and J gave up 2 bases, with 21 bases separating them. CDR3: CASGGNPGPLNTEAFF. The CDR3 nucleotides read TGTGCCAGCGGGGGAAATCCGGGACCGCTAAACACTGAAGCTTTCTTT.

The genes are TRBV15 and TRBJ1-2; D is undetermined. The CDR3 sequence is 14 residues long. Trimming cost V 6 bases and J 6 bases, with 17 bases left between them. Germline V gene sequence: CDR1 LNHNV, CDR2 YYDKDF (reference sequence). CDR3 region: CATSEPAGTNGYTF. The CDR3 coding sequence is TGTGCCACCAGTGAGCCAGCAGGCACCAATGGCTACACCTTC.